Listed here are 32 T cell receptor beta chains from one sample, sequenced in a study of T cell clones after liver transplantation. Sequencing was performed with immunoSEQ multiplex PCR; in TCRdb, only in-frame clones are kept and a portion is missing. The top ten clones hold roughly 2.8% of a sample with 50,000 to 60,000 clones, about 71% of them seen once. The sample was CD4+ T cells from blood, taken at the approximately 15-month timepoint. The receptors shown here come from a human patient who received a liver transplant. A share of the T cells may be of graft donor origin.

This chain connects TRBV7-2 to TRBJ2-3; 9 bases are shared with TRBD2. There are 14 residues in the CDR3. Germline V gene data show CDR1 as SGHTA and CDR2 as FQGNSA. V was pared by 8 bases and J by 1 base, with 4 bases of the junction left unmatched. The CDR3 region is CASVSGSGTDTQYF. Written as DNA, the CDR3 is TGTGCCAGCGTTAGCGGGAGTGGCACAGATACGCAGTATTTT.

This clone was seen a single time. J is TRBJ2-3 and V is TRBV6-5; no clear D. The CDR3 spans 14 residues. Trimming shortened V by 5 bases and J by 8 bases, and 17 bases separated the two germline ends. Per germline, CDR1 MNHEY and CDR2 SVGAGI. The CDR3 nucleotides read TGTGCCAGCAGTCCCCCCGGGCCTCAAGGTACGCAGTATTTT. This translates into CASSPPGPQGTQYF.

The V call is TRBV19, the J call TRBJ2-3; 8 nucleotides line up with TRBD1. Germline assignment: CDR1 LNHDA and CDR2 SQIVND (reference sequence). This CDR3 spans 14 amino acids. V shed 6 bases and J 2 bases; nucleotides not matched to a gene: 4. CDR3 DNA: TGTGCCAGTAGCCAGGGACAGGTCACAGATACGCAGTATTTT. Translated, it gives CASSQGQVTDTQYF.

This chain links TRBV15 with TRBJ2-7, with a weak D call TRBD2 (6 bases). V lost 1 base and J lost 1, with 17 bases in between. The germline V gene has CDR1 LNHNV and CDR2 YYDKDF (reference sequence). CDR3 length: 17 amino acids. This chain's CDR3 is CATSRAQRSGLSYEQYF. The CDR3 DNA reads as TGTGCCACCAGCAGAGCTCAACGATCGGGACTTTCCTACGAGCAGTACTTC.

The genes are TRBV9 and TRBJ1-1; tentatively, D is TRBD1 (5 bases). The CDR3 is 15 amino acids. Germline CDR1 reads SGDLS; CDR2 reads YYNGEE. V was pared by 6 bases and J by 4 bases, with 19 bases between. The CDR3: CASTPYSGGITEAFF. CDR3 sequence (DNA): TGTGCCAGCACCCCCTATTCGGGGGGTATCACTGAAGCTTTCTTT.

This chain links TRBV5-6 with TRBJ1-1; weak D call: TRBD1 (6 bases). From germline, CDR1 is SGHDT and CDR2 YYEEEE. V was cut by 4 bases and J by 1 base, with 20 bases left in between. The CDR3 is 17 residues long. The CDR3 sequence is CASSPTWAAGENTEAFF. CDR3 in DNA: TGTGCCAGCAGCCCAACCTGGGCGGCAGGGGAGAACACTGAAGCTTTCTTT.

This sequence joins TRBV2 and TRBJ1-2; 7 nucleotides align to TRBD1. The CDR3 sequence is 14 residues long. The germline V gene has CDR1 SNHLY and CDR2 FYNNEI. The V gene end was trimmed by 2 bases and the J gene end by 5 bases; junction bases not matched to a gene: 5. The DNA for the CDR3 is TGTGCCAGCAGTGAAATGGGACAGCGATATGGCTACACCTTC. Residues: CASSEMGQRYGYTF.

The chain is built from TRBV29-1 and TRBJ2-3; no reliable D call. Looked up from germline, CDR1 is SQVTM and CDR2 is ANQGSEA. This CDR3 spans 14 amino acids. Trimming pared 3 bases from V and 0 bases from J, leaving 10 bases between. CDR3 amino acids: CSVEKPASTDTQYF. The DNA of the CDR3 is TGCAGCGTTGAGAAGCCGGCTAGCACAGATACGCAGTATTTT.

This chain's CDR3 is CSASDHEQYF. DNA of the CDR3: TGCAGTGCCTCCGACCACGAGCAGTACTTC. This sequence joins TRBV20-1 and TRBJ2-7; no clear D. CDR3 size: 10 residues. Germline assignment: CDR1 DFQATT and CDR2 SNEGSKA (reference sequence). The V end lost 6 bases, the J end lost 5 bases, and 8 bases lay between the germline ends.

The chain joins TRBV5-4 to TRBJ1-1; 9 bases fit TRBD1. With 4 bases clipped from V and 0 bases from J, the junction kept 7 bases outside the gene matches. The CDR3 length is 16 residues. Germline V gene data show CDR1 as SGHNT and CDR2 as YYREEE (reference sequence). CDR3 DNA sequence: TGTGCCAGCAGCGGGAGGGACAGGGTCGTGAACACTGAAGCTTTCTTT. It codes for CASSGRDRVVNTEAFF.

The chain joins TRBV28 to TRBJ2-5, with D maybe TRBD2 (5 bases). The CDR3 extends over 14 amino acids. V gave up 1 base and J gave up 4 bases, with 10 bases separating them. Germline lookup yields CDR1 MDHEN and CDR2 SYDVKM. For the CDR3, the DNA is TGTGCCAGCAGTTTATACGGAGGCGTAGAGACCCAGTACTTC. Translation: CASSLYGGVETQYF.

The chain couples TRBV7-2 to TRBJ1-5, with 9 bases fitting TRBD1. The ends lost 3 bases at V and 1 base at J; junction bases unmatched: 1. The CDR3 sequence is 15 residues long. The V gene's germline CDR1 is SGHTA and CDR2 FQGNSA. CDR3 sequence reads: CASSLGQGSNQPQHF. For the CDR3, the DNA is TGTGCCAGCAGCTTGGGACAGGGAAGCAATCAGCCCCAGCATTTT.

The V gene is TRBV30, the J gene TRBJ1-1; TRBD1 matches 10 bases. Germline CDR1 reads GTSNPN; CDR2 reads SVGIG (reference sequence). J gave up 11 bases and V 5 bases, and 5 bases lay outside the gene matches. The CDR3 is 11 amino acids. For the CDR3, the DNA is TGTGCCTGGGCCCGGACAGGGGGGGCTTTCTTT. Translated, it gives CAWARTGGAFF.

The V call is TRBV7-8, the J call TRBJ1-1; D possibly corresponds to TRBD1 (6 bases). The CDR3 loop spans 15 amino acids. V lost 5 bases and J lost 0, with 13 bases in between. CDR1 SGHVS and CDR2 FQNEAQ come from the germline V gene. CDR3 sequence reads: CASSPPQGMNTEAFF. In DNA, the CDR3 is TGTGCCAGCAGCCCCCCACAGGGAATGAACACTGAAGCTTTCTTT.

This sequence joins TRBV7-2 and TRBJ1-2; possible D gene TRBD1, 5 bases. This CDR3 region has 13 residues. From germline, CDR1 is SGHTA and CDR2 FQGNSA. Trimming took 5 bases from V and 8 from J, leaving 15 bases between them. CDR3 sequence reads: CASSTSRDGGYTF. In DNA, the CDR3 is TGTGCCAGCAGCACCAGCAGGGACGGGGGCTACACCTTC. Drawing the rest from reference TRBV7-2 and TRBJ1-2, the complete variable domain is GAGVSQSPSNKVTEKGKDVELRCDPISGHTALYWYRQSLGQGLEFLIYFQGNSAPDKSGLPSDRFSAERTGGSVSTLTIQRTQQEDSAVYLCASSTSRDGGYTFGSGTRLTVV.

The chain combines TRBV7-2 with TRBJ2-3; TRBD2 matches 9 bases. The CDR3 extends over 16 amino acids. Per germline, CDR1 SGHTA and CDR2 FQGNSA. The V segment lost 3 bases and the J segment 4 bases; nucleotides outside the gene matches: 8. The CDR3 DNA reads as TGTGCCAGCAGCTTTTATAGCGGGGGACTATCAGATACGCAGTATTTT. It yields the protein CASSFYSGGLSDTQYF.

This clone has only one observation. V usage is TRBV7-2 and J usage is TRBJ1-4, with no clear D. Looked up from germline, CDR1 is SGHTA and CDR2 is FQGNSA. V lost 4 bases and J lost 6, with 9 bases in between. This CDR3 is 13 amino acids long. CDR3 protein: CASSSPGDEKLFF. Here the CDR3 DNA reads TGTGCCAGCAGCTCCCCGGGAGATGAAAAACTGTTTTTT.

The rearrangement uses TRBV2 and TRBJ1-4; possible D gene TRBD1, 5 bases. V gave up 6 bases and J gave up 7 bases, with 15 bases separating them. The CDR3 consists of 14 residues. Germline V gene data show CDR1 as SNHLY and CDR2 as FYNNEI. CDR3 nucleotides: TGTGCCAGCAGGGTTTCAGGGATAGGTGAAAAACTGTTTTTT. As protein: CASRVSGIGEKLFF.

This chain connects TRBV30 to TRBJ1-1; no definite D call. Per germline, CDR1 GTSNPN and CDR2 SVGIG (reference sequence). The CDR3 has 13 amino acids. V lost 2 bases, J lost 5 bases, and 12 bases lay in between. CDR3 in amino acids: CAWSRTGWTEAFF. CDR3 nucleotide sequence: TGTGCCTGGAGTCGTACGGGGTGGACTGAAGCTTTCTTT.

This chain uses TRBV7-8 with TRBJ1-1; no firm D call. The CDR3 covers 14 residues. CDR1 is SGHVS, CDR2 FQNEAQ, per germline. V was clipped by 1 base and J by 1 base, with 7 bases between them. The CDR3 DNA sequence: TGTGCCAGCAGCTTAGTTCCGGGGAACACTGAAGCTTTCTTT. It encodes CASSLVPGNTEAFF.

The V call is TRBV19, the J call TRBJ1-4; D is uncertain. CDR3 length: 15 amino acids. Germline-derived CDR1 and CDR2 are LNHDA and SQIVND (reference sequence). The V and J ends lost 2 bases and 4 bases respectively, with 11 bases between them. CDR3 DNA sequence: TGTGCCAGTAGTATAAAGGGATGGGGTAATGAAAAACTGTTTTTT. Translation gives CASSIKGWGNEKLFF.

The chain has TRBV6-6 and TRBJ2-2; TRBD1 matches 7 bases. V shed 5 bases, J shed 6 bases, and the junction held 9 bases outside the gene matches. Germline CDR1 reads MNHNY; CDR2 reads SVGAGI (reference sequence). CDR3 size: 15 residues. CDR3: CASSPDREGAGELFF. The CDR3 bases are TGTGCCAGCAGTCCAGACAGGGAAGGAGCCGGGGAGCTGTTTTTT.

J is TRBJ2-3 and V is TRBV11-2, with 12 bases identical to TRBD2. The CDR3 has 15 amino acids. CDR1 is SGHAT, CDR2 FQNNGV, per germline. J gave up 4 bases and V 3 bases, and 2 bases lay outside the gene matches. The CDR3 nucleotides are TGTGCCAGCAGCTTGGCTAGCGGGGGGGCAGATACGCAGTATTTT. Translated: CASSLASGGADTQYF.

V usage is TRBV19 and J usage is TRBJ2-5; 9 nucleotides line up with TRBD1. This CDR3 has 14 residues. Germline trimming cut 7 bases from V and 4 bases from J; bases unmatched to any gene: 7. Germline CDR1 reads LNHDA; CDR2 reads SQIVND (reference sequence). For the CDR3, the DNA is TGTGCCAGTACCCCAACAGGGGGCGGAGAGACCCAGTACTTC. It yields the protein CASTPTGGGETQYF. The whole variable domain, remainder taken from reference TRBV19 and TRBJ2-5, is DGGITQSPKYLFRKEGQNVTLSCEQNLNHDAMYWYRQDPGQGLRLIYYSQIVNDFQKGDIAEGYSVSREKKESFPLTVTSAQKNPTAFYLCASTPTGGGETQYFGPGTRLLVL.

The chain uses TRBV7-9 and TRBJ2-1; D is undetermined. Germline CDR1 is SEHNR and CDR2 is FQNEAQ (reference sequence). V was trimmed by 5 bases and J by 2 bases, leaving 7 bases between them. CDR3 length: 13 amino acids. DNA of the CDR3: TGTGCCAGCAGCAACCTCGCCTACAATGAGCAGTTCTTC. Translating it yields CASSNLAYNEQFF.

This clone turned up a few times. The V call is TRBV2, the J call TRBJ1-3; no reliable D call. V dropped 0 bases and J dropped 4 bases, with 4 bases sitting between them. The CDR3 is made up of 13 amino acids. CDR1 is SNHLY, CDR2 FYNNEI, per germline. In DNA, the CDR3 is TGTGCCAGCAGTGAAGCGCAGGGAAACACCATATATTTT. Translating gives CASSEAQGNTIYF.

The chain employs TRBV7-8 and TRBJ2-7; tentatively, D is TRBD1 (7 bases). From germline, CDR1 is SGHVS and CDR2 FQNEAQ. Trimming cost V 4 bases and J 1 base, with 20 bases left between them. This CDR3 region has 17 residues. The CDR3 DNA is TGTGCCAGCAGCTCAGCGACAGGGAGGCCGAGTTCCTACGAGCAGTACTTC. As protein: CASSSATGRPSSYEQYF.

This rearrangement joins TRBV19 to TRBJ2-2; 8 bases agree with TRBD1. The CDR3 consists of 14 residues. Germline V gene data show CDR1 as LNHDA and CDR2 as SQIVND (reference sequence). V lost 6 bases to trimming and J lost 5 bases; unmatched junction nucleotides: 5. CDR3 residues: CASRDRVGTGELFF. CDR3 DNA sequence: TGTGCCAGTAGGGACAGGGTGGGAACCGGGGAGCTGTTTTTT.

The CDR3, as DNA: TGTGCCAGTCGACTAGCGGGGTCAGATACGCAGTATTTT. Protein sequence: CASRLAGSDTQYF. The chain couples TRBV19 to TRBJ2-3, with 11 bases fitting TRBD2. CDR3 size: 13 residues. Germline V lookup: CDR1 LNHDA, CDR2 SQIVND (reference sequence). After removal of 8 bases from V and 4 bases from J, the junction contained 2 bases not matched to a gene.

The chain uses TRBV6-5 and TRBJ2-7, with TRBD1 matching over 7 bases. Germline lookup yields CDR1 MNHEY and CDR2 SVGAGI. CDR3 length: 15 residues. After removal of 1 base from V and 0 bases from J, the junction contained 3 bases not matched to a gene. The CDR3 region is CASSYLAGGSYEQYF. The CDR3 region has the DNA TGTGCCAGCAGTTACTTGGCAGGGGGCTCCTACGAGCAGTACTTC.

The V gene is TRBV4-3, the J gene TRBJ2-7; D ambiguous. Looked up from germline, CDR1 is LGHNA and CDR2 is YSLEER. The CDR3 has 10 amino acids. CDR3 region: CASSQGHLIV. The CDR3 DNA is TGCGCCAGCAGCCAAGGACACCTCATCGTC.

CDR3: CAWSVLKVNTGELFF. CDR3 DNA: TGTGCCTGGAGTGTTTTGAAGGTGAACACCGGGGAGCTGTTTTTT. V is TRBV30 and J is TRBJ2-2; D ambiguous. Germline CDR1 is GTSNPN and CDR2 is SVGIG (reference sequence). The CDR3 covers 15 residues. Between the trimmed V and J ends, which lost 0 bases and 1 base, there was a span of 9 bases.